The TCR beta chain under discussion was sequenced for a study of blood T cells in healthy people across ages. Overall study findings and caveats: For the donors, CMV status was unknown and possibly confounded expanded clonotype changes. TCR beta diversity was tightly associated with the proportion of naive T cells.

A second PCR of about 7 to 11 cycles used a sample-barcoded 5' primer and a J-beta primer mix. Using its own MiXCR run on the 5' RACE reads, TCRdb lists one record per CDR3 protein. The table shows about 1.4 million distinct CDR3 sequences, with roughly 60% occurring only once. Remarks on this clonotype: Its antigen is still unknown.

The CDR3 is 16 residues long. The V end lost 2 bases, the J end lost 4 bases, and 16 bases lay between the germline ends. Each sample provided at least 5 micrograms of extracted total RNA. V usage is TRBV12-3 or TRBV12-4 and J usage is TRBJ2-3; perhaps TRBD2 as D (6 bases). Sequenced sample: blood. This receptor was taken from a man younger than 35 in good health. The DNA for the CDR3 is TGTGCCAGCAGTTTAACAGCCCTCGGGAGTTCAGATACGCAGTATTTT. Amino acid sequence: CASSLTALGSSDTQYF.